These T cell receptor beta chains were read from a single sample in a study of T cells in Graves' hyperthyroidism and ophthalmopathy. TCRdb re-called the multiplex PCR reads with MiXCR, one entry per CDR3 protein. In the table there are 92,000 or so distinct CDR3 sequences, 51% of which are singletons. The sample was blood. The receptor source for this set is a woman aged 40 to 50 with Graves' hyperthyroidism. The CDR3 runs from the conserved cysteine through the conserved F or W. Fields, in order: CDR3 protein, CDR3 DNA, clone size, D gene, J gene, V gene. D genes are given only for firm matches. The listing skips clone size in some rows; elsewhere it reads once, few, many or a size class.

cdr3_aa: CASRQGDSPLDRGTADEKLFF
cdr3_nt: TGTGCCAGTAGACAGGGCGATTCACCCCTGGATCGGGGCACTGCAGATGAAAAACTGTTTTTT
clone_size: .
d_call: TRBD1
j_call: TRBJ1-4
v_call: TRBV12-3/TRBV12-4

cdr3_aa: CASSFGGGNYGYTF
cdr3_nt: TGTGCCAGCAGTTTTGGGGGCGGGAACTATGGCTACACCTTC
clone_size: .
d_call: .
j_call: TRBJ1-2
v_call: TRBV5-1

cdr3_aa: CASSLRQGPFNQPQHF
cdr3_nt: TGTGCCAGCAGCTTGAGACAGGGCCCCTTCAATCAGCCCCAGCATTTT
clone_size: .
d_call: TRBD1
j_call: TRBJ1-5
v_call: TRBV7-9

cdr3_aa: CASSPLGSQRAETQYF
cdr3_nt: TGTGCCAGCAGCCCCCTTGGATCACAGAGGGCAGAGACCCAGTACTTC
clone_size: once
d_call: .
j_call: TRBJ2-5
v_call: TRBV7-2

cdr3_aa: CASRGGTGETNSPLHF
cdr3_nt: TGTGCCAGCCGGGGGGGGACAGGGGAAACGAATTCACCCCTCCACTTT
clone_size: .
d_call: TRBD1
j_call: TRBJ1-6
v_call: TRBV2

cdr3_aa: CSVAGRNYGYTF
cdr3_nt: TGCAGCGTTGCGGGGCGAAACTATGGCTACACCTTC
clone_size: many
d_call: .
j_call: TRBJ1-2
v_call: TRBV29-1

cdr3_aa: CASSELWKNTEAFF
cdr3_nt: TGTGCCAGCAGTGAACTGTGGAAGAACACTGAAGCTTTCTTT
clone_size: many
d_call: .
j_call: TRBJ1-1
v_call: TRBV2

cdr3_aa: CASSLSGPSFNEKLFF
cdr3_nt: TGTGCCAGCAGCTTATCCGGACCGTCCTTTAATGAAAAACTGTTTTTT
clone_size: many
d_call: .
j_call: TRBJ1-4
v_call: TRBV7-2

cdr3_aa: CAWSLLKWDSPLHF
cdr3_nt: TGTGCCTGGAGTTTGCTGAAATGGGATTCACCCCTCCACTTT
clone_size: many
d_call: .
j_call: TRBJ1-6
v_call: TRBV30

cdr3_aa: CSARALDRGIYGYTF
cdr3_nt: TGCAGTGCTAGGGCCTTGGACAGGGGGATCTATGGCTACACCTTC
clone_size: .
d_call: TRBD1
j_call: TRBJ1-2
v_call: TRBV20-1

cdr3_aa: CASRGEGGGGSPLHF
cdr3_nt: TGTGCCAGCAGAGGTGAAGGGGGGGGCGGTTCACCCCTCCACTTT
clone_size: few
d_call: .
j_call: TRBJ1-6
v_call: TRBV9

cdr3_aa: CSVGTGGGEKLFF
cdr3_nt: TGCAGCGTAGGAACAGGGGGTGGTGAAAAACTGTTTTTT
clone_size: .
d_call: TRBD1
j_call: TRBJ1-4
v_call: TRBV29-1

cdr3_aa: CASSRGLAGVRETQYF
cdr3_nt: TGTGCCAGCAGCCGGGGACTAGCGGGAGTCAGGGAGACCCAGTACTTC
clone_size: .
d_call: TRBD2
j_call: TRBJ2-5
v_call: TRBV7-2

cdr3_aa: CASSLGGALYEQYF
cdr3_nt: TGTGCCAGCAGCTTGGGGGGGGCCCTCTACGAGCAGTACTTC
clone_size: once
d_call: .
j_call: TRBJ2-7
v_call: TRBV7-6

cdr3_aa: CASSLAGGFAEAFF
cdr3_nt: TGTGCCAGCAGTTTAGCGGGGGGATTCGCTGAAGCTTTCTTT
clone_size: few
d_call: .
j_call: TRBJ1-1
v_call: TRBV12-3/TRBV12-4

cdr3_aa: CASSSGTGSYEQYF
cdr3_nt: TGTGCCAGCAGCTCCGGGACAGGGTCTTACGAGCAGTACTTC
clone_size: .
d_call: TRBD1
j_call: TRBJ2-7
v_call: TRBV5-4

cdr3_aa: CSAGSDVRGELFF
cdr3_nt: TGCAGTGCTGGCTCGGACGTTAGAGGGGAGCTGTTTTTT
clone_size: .
d_call: .
j_call: TRBJ2-2
v_call: TRBV20-1

cdr3_aa: CASSRTPSGANVLTF
cdr3_nt: TGTGCCAGCAGCCGGACCCCCTCTGGGGCCAACGTCCTGACTTTC
clone_size: .
d_call: .
j_call: TRBJ2-6
v_call: TRBV7-9

cdr3_aa: CASSFSGGSTDTQYF
cdr3_nt: TGTGCCAGCAGCTTTAGCGGAGGAAGCACAGATACGCAGTATTTT
clone_size: .
d_call: .
j_call: TRBJ2-3
v_call: TRBV7-8

cdr3_aa: CASSIYLCSVGTQETQYF
cdr3_nt: .
clone_size: .
d_call: .
j_call: TRBJ2-5
v_call: TRBV7-2

cdr3_aa: CASSLYVNTEAFF
cdr3_nt: TGTGCCAGCAGTTTATATGTGAACACTGAAGCTTTCTTT
clone_size: many
d_call: .
j_call: TRBJ1-1
v_call: TRBV12-3/TRBV12-4

cdr3_aa: CASRGTGIYEKLFF
cdr3_nt: TGTGCCAGCAGGGGGACAGGGATTTATGAAAAACTGTTTTTT
clone_size: many
d_call: TRBD1
j_call: TRBJ1-4
v_call: TRBV12-3/TRBV12-4

cdr3_aa: CSARKPGLNTGELFF
cdr3_nt: TGCAGTGCTAGAAAGCCGGGACTTAACACCGGGGAGCTGTTTTTT
clone_size: many
d_call: .
j_call: TRBJ2-2
v_call: TRBV20-1

cdr3_aa: CSAPWGSYEQYF
cdr3_nt: TGCAGTGCCCCGTGGGGCTCCTACGAGCAGTACTTC
clone_size: many
d_call: .
j_call: TRBJ2-7
v_call: TRBV20-1

cdr3_aa: CASSFNLVNDEQFF
cdr3_nt: TGTGCCAGCAGTTTCAATCTGGTTAACGATGAGCAGTTCTTC
clone_size: .
d_call: .
j_call: TRBJ2-1
v_call: TRBV12-3/TRBV12-4

cdr3_aa: CSVEMGGNQPQHF
cdr3_nt: TGCAGCGTTGAAATGGGGGGGAATCAGCCCCAGCATTTT
clone_size: .
d_call: .
j_call: TRBJ1-5
v_call: TRBV29-1

cdr3_aa: CASSPGQGEYF
cdr3_nt: TGTGCCAGCAGCCCTGGACAGGGGGAGTATTTT
clone_size: .
d_call: TRBD1
j_call: TRBJ2-3
v_call: TRBV7-2

cdr3_aa: CASSRGVGETQYF
cdr3_nt: TGTGCCAGCAGCCGGGGGGTAGGGGAGACCCAGTACTTC
clone_size: many
d_call: TRBD2
j_call: TRBJ2-5
v_call: TRBV7-9

cdr3_aa: CATSGGGGYTF
cdr3_nt: TGTGCCACCAGTGGAGGGGGTGGCTACACCTTC
clone_size: many
d_call: .
j_call: TRBJ1-2
v_call: TRBV24-1